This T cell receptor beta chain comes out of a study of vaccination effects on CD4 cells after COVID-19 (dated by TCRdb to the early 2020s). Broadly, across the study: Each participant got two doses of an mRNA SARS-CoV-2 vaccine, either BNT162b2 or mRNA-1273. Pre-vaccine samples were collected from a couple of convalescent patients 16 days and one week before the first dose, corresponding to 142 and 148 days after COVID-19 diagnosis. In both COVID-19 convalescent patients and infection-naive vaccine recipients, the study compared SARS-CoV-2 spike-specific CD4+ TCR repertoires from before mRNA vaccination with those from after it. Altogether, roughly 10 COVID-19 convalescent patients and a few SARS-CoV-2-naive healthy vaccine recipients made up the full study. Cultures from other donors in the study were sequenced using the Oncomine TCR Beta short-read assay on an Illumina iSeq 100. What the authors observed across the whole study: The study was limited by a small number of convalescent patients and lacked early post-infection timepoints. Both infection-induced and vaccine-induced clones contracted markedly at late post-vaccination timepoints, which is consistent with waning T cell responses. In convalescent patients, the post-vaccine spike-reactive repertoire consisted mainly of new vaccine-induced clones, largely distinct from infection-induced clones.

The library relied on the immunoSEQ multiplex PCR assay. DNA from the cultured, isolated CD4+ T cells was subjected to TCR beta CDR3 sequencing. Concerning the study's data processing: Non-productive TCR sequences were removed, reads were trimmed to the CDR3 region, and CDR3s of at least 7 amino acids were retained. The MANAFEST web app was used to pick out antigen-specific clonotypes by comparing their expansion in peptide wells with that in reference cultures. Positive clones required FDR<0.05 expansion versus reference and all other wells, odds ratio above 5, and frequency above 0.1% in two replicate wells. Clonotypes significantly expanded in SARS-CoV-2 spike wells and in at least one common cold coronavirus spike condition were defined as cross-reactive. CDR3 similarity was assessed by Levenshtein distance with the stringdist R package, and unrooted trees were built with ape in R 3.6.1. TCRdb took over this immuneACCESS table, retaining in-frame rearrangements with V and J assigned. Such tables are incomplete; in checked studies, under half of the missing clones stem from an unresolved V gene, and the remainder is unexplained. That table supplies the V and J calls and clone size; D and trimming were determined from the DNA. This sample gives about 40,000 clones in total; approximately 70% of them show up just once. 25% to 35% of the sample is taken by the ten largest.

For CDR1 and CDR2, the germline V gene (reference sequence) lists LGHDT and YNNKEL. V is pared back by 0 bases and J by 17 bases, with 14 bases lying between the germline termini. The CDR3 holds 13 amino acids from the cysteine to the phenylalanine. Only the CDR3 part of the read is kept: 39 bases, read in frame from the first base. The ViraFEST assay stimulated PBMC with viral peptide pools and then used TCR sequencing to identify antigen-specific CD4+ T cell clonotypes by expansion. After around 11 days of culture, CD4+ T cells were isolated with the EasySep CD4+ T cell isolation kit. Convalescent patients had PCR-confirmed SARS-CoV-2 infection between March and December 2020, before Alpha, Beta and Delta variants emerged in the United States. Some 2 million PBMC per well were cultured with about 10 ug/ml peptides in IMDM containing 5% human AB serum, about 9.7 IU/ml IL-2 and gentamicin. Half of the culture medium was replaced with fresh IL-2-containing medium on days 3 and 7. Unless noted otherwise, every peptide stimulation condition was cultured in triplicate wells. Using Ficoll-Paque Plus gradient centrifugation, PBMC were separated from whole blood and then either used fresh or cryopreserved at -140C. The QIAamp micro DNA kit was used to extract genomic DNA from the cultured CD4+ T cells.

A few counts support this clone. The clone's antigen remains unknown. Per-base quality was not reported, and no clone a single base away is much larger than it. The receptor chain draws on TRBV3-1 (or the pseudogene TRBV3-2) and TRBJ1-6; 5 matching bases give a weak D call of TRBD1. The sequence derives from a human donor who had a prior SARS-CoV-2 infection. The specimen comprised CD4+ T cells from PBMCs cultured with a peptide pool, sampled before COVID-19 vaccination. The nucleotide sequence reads TGTGCCAGCAGCCAAGATCGGGACCTAGGAGTCCACTTT. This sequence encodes CASSQDRDLGVHF.